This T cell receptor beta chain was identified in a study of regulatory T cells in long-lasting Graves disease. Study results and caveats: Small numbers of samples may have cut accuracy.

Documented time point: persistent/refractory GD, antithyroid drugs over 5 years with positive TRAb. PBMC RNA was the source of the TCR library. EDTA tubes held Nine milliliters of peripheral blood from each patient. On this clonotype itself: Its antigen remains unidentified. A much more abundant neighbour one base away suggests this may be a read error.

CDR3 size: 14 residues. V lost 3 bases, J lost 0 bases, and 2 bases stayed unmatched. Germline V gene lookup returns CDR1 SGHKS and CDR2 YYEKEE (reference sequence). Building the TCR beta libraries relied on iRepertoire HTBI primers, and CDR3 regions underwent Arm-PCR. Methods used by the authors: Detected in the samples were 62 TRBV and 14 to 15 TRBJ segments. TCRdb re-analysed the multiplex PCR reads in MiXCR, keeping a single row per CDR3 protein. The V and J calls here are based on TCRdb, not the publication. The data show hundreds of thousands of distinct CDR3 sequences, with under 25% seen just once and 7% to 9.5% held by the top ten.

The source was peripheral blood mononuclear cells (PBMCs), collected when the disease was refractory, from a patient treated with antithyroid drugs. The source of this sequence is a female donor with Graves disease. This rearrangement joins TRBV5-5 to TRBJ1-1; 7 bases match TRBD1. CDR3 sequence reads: CASSWGQLNTEAFF. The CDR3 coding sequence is TGTGCCAGCAGCTGGGGACAGCTGAACACTGAAGCTTTCTTT.